A selection of T cell receptor beta chains follows, all from one sample in a study of T-cell reconstitution after alpha-beta-depleted transplantation in children. MiXCR, run by TCRdb on the PCR reads, gives a single entry per CDR3 protein. The sample includes more than 400,000 distinct CDR3 sequences, more than 9.5% of them seen just once. The sample in question was PBMCs, mostly from graft donor cells, obtained 180 days after TCRalphabeta/CD19-depleted stem cell transplant. These receptors were obtained from a female patient aged 2-9 years who had a stem cell transplant for aplastic anemia, so the T cells may come from the graft donor. Each CDR3 is given with its conserved first and last residue. Each record gives: D gene, V gene, J gene, clone size, CDR3 DNA, CDR3 protein. The D gene is left open where the match is weak. Clone size is not always given. Where it is, it says once, few, many or a class for expanded clones.

d_call: NA
v_call: TRBV20-1
j_call: TRBJ2-2
clone_size: few
cdr3_nt: TGCAGTGCGACGGACGGCACCGGGGAGCTGTTTTTT
cdr3_aa: CSATDGTGELFF

d_call: NA
v_call: TRBV7-2
j_call: TRBJ2-5
clone_size: few
cdr3_nt: TGTGCCAGCAGCCAAACCAATCAAGAGACCCAGTACTTC
cdr3_aa: CASSQTNQETQYF

d_call: NA
v_call: TRBV4-3
j_call: TRBJ2-1
clone_size: few
cdr3_nt: TGCGCCAGCAGCCAAGATGGCGAGACTAGGTACAATGAGCAGTTCTTC
cdr3_aa: CASSQDGETRYNEQFF

d_call: TRBD1
v_call: TRBV5-5
j_call: TRBJ2-1
clone_size: NA
cdr3_nt: TGTGCCAGCAGCTCTTCGACAGGGTTATTTATCTCCTACAATGAGCAGTTCTTC
cdr3_aa: CASSSSTGLFISYNEQFF

d_call: TRBD1
v_call: TRBV12-3/TRBV12-4
j_call: TRBJ2-5
clone_size: many
cdr3_nt: TGTGCCAGCAGTCCCCACAGGGGGCAAGAGACCCAGTACTTC
cdr3_aa: CASSPHRGQETQYF

d_call: TRBD1
v_call: TRBV5-6
j_call: TRBJ2-7
clone_size: few
cdr3_nt: TGTGCCAGCAGCGACCCCCGCATACAGGGGGCCTACGAGCAGTACTTC
cdr3_aa: CASSDPRIQGAYEQYF

d_call: NA
v_call: TRBV29-1
j_call: TRBJ2-5
clone_size: few
cdr3_nt: TGCAGCGTTGGTAACGGCAGACGAGAGACCCAGTACTTC
cdr3_aa: CSVGNGRRETQYF

d_call: TRBD1
v_call: TRBV20-1
j_call: TRBJ1-2
clone_size: few
cdr3_nt: TGCAGTGCTAGTCGGGCAGGGGGCGACTATGGCTACACCTTC
cdr3_aa: CSASRAGGDYGYTF

d_call: TRBD2
v_call: TRBV28
j_call: TRBJ2-1
clone_size: few
cdr3_nt: TGTGCCAGCAGCCCTCCCCTGGGAGCGGGAGAACTGAATGAGCAGTTCTTC
cdr3_aa: CASSPPLGAGELNEQFF

d_call: NA
v_call: TRBV6-2/TRBV6-3
j_call: TRBJ2-1
clone_size: few
cdr3_nt: TGTGCCAGCAACAGCTTAGGGGAATGGGTCAATGAGCAGTTCTTC
cdr3_aa: CASNSLGEWVNEQFF

d_call: NA
v_call: TRBV10-3
j_call: TRBJ1-5
clone_size: NA
cdr3_nt: TGTGCCATCAGTGGGGGGATCGGTCAGCCCCAGCATTTT
cdr3_aa: CAISGGIGQPQHF